One sample yielded the 14 T cell receptor beta chains listed below, sequenced in a study of cytomegalovirus exposure and HLA in healthy donors. Primers: 60 Vbeta forward and 13 Jbeta reverse. Data came from immunoSEQ multiplex PCR; TCRdb stores just in-frame clones and leaves some out. The clone table shows approximately 82,000 clones, with the ten largest holding 1.5%. Source material: PBMCs. These receptors all stem from a woman aged 60-70 years in good health and CMV-seronegative.

V and J are TRBV18 and TRBJ2-5; possible D gene TRBD1, 7 bases. There are 16 residues in the CDR3. The germline CDR1 and CDR2 sequences are KGHSH and LQKENI. V lost 8 bases and J 2 bases, leaving 21 bases between the germline ends. The DNA of the CDR3 is TGTGCCAGCGCTCAACGGGGGACAGTACAACAAGAGACCCAGTACTTC. Its protein is CASAQRGTVQQETQYF.

This rearrangement joins TRBV11-2 to TRBJ1-2, with D tentatively TRBD1 (5 bases). V lost 2 bases and J 2 bases, leaving 12 bases between the germline ends. This CDR3 spans 15 amino acids. Germline assignment: CDR1 SGHAT and CDR2 FQNNGV. CDR3 in DNA: TGTGCCAGCAGCTTATTCGGGGGGTGGAACTATGGCTACACCTTC. Its protein product is CASSLFGGWNYGYTF.

This chain joins TRBV7-8 and TRBJ2-1; D unresolved. The CDR3 consists of 12 residues. V shed 3 bases and J shed 9 bases, with 9 bases lying between them. The V gene's germline CDR1 is SGHVS and CDR2 FQNEAQ. CDR3 DNA sequence: TGTGCCAGCAGCTTGGCCACGGGTGAGCAGTTCTTC. Translated: CASSLATGEQFF.

This chain uses TRBV6-6 with TRBJ2-7; the D is unclear. This CDR3 comprises 13 residues. Germline V gives CDR1 MNHNY, CDR2 SVGAGI (reference sequence). Trimming cost V 2 bases and J 2 bases, with 7 bases left between them. CDR3 in DNA: TGTGCCAGCAGTTACACAGAAACCTACGAGCAGTACTTC. It specifies CASSYTETYEQYF.

The V gene is TRBV30, the J gene TRBJ2-1, with 7 bases fitting TRBD2. V lost 1 base to trimming and J lost 0 bases; unmatched junction nucleotides: 9. Germline CDR1 and CDR2: GTSNPN and SVGIG (reference sequence). The CDR3 length is 17 residues. The CDR3 protein is CAWSGGGTASSYNEQFF. The CDR3, as DNA: TGTGCCTGGAGTGGGGGAGGGACTGCAAGCTCCTACAATGAGCAGTTCTTC.

J is TRBJ2-3 and V is TRBV28; weak D call: TRBD2 (6 bases). The CDR3 spans 17 residues. V shed 5 bases and J shed 3 bases, with 21 bases lying between them. CDR1 and CDR2 (germline): MDHEN, SYDVKM. This CDR3 reads CASSTNPGLDNTDTQYF. The CDR3 bases are TGTGCCAGCAGTACAAACCCGGGACTCGACAATACAGATACGCAGTATTTT.

V is TRBV4-2 and J is TRBJ2-1, with 10 bases aligning to TRBD2. Per germline, CDR1 LGHNA and CDR2 YNFKEQ. V lost 0 bases to trimming and J lost 13 bases; unmatched junction nucleotides: 12. There are 16 residues in the CDR3. In nucleotides, the CDR3 is TGTGCCAGCAGCCAAGAAGGGGGTAGCGGGAGGACCGTACAGTTCTTC. This sequence encodes CASSQEGGSGRTVQFF.

The chain combines TRBV6-6 with TRBJ2-7, with TRBD1 matching over 8 bases. The CDR3 sequence is 15 residues long. Germline V gene data show CDR1 as MNHNY and CDR2 as SVGAGI (reference sequence). The V segment lost 6 bases and the J segment 0 bases; nucleotides outside the gene matches: 7. In nucleotides, the CDR3 is TGTGCCAGCAGGTCTACAGGGGGTTCCTCCTACGAGCAGTACTTC. Encoded protein: CASRSTGGSSYEQYF.

The genes are TRBV7-6 and TRBJ2-1; TRBD2 matches at 11 bases. V gave up 3 bases and J gave up 5 bases; unmatched junction bases: 6. The V gene's germline CDR1 is SGHVS and CDR2 FNYEAQ. The length of the CDR3 is 16 residues. The chain's CDR3 is CASSLLGLAVNNEQFF. CDR3 bases: TGTGCCAGCAGCTTGTTGGGACTAGCGGTAAACAATGAGCAGTTCTTC.

This chain joins TRBV27 and TRBJ2-3; TRBD2 aligns across 8 bases. V was clipped by 6 bases and J by 4 bases; unmatched bases: 9. The CDR3 is 15 residues long. The germline gives CDR1 MNHEY, CDR2 SMNVEV (reference sequence). CDR3 nucleotide sequence: TGTGCCAGCAGAGTGACACAGCGGGGGTCAGATACGCAGTATTTT. Translating gives CASRVTQRGSDTQYF.

The chain is built from TRBV6-1 and TRBJ1-3; D uncertain. Trimming took 3 bases from V and 3 from J, leaving 15 bases between them. CDR1 and CDR2 from the germline V gene are MNHNS and SASEGT. This CDR3 is 16 amino acids long. Here the CDR3 DNA reads TGTGCCAGCAGTGACCATGGCAGGCGGGATGGAAACACCATATATTTT. Protein product: CASSDHGRRDGNTIYF.

The chain recombines TRBV28 with TRBJ2-5; maybe TRBD1 (6 bases). The tail of the sequence fits TRBJ2-7 better, so the J call may be wrong. This CDR3 region has 15 residues. Germline CDR1 reads MDHEN; CDR2 reads SYDVKM. CDR3 protein: CASSLLQGSSYEQYF. As DNA, the CDR3 is TGTGCCAGCAGTTTATTACAGGGATCCTCCTACGAGCAGTACTTC.

V gene TRBV19 combines with J gene TRBJ2-5, with 8 nucleotides matching TRBD1. Germline values: CDR1 LNHDA, CDR2 SQIVND (reference sequence). Trimming at V came to 6 bases and at J to 5 bases, leaving 5 bases not matched to a gene. The CDR3 totals 13 residues. The CDR3, as DNA: TGTGCCAGTAGGGTAACAGGGGGGGAGACCCAGTACTTC. This encodes CASRVTGGETQYF.

CDR3 DNA: TGTGCCAGCAGCTTAGTGGCAGGGGGCGATTGGATGAACACTGAAGCTTTCTTT. It translates to CASSLVAGGDWMNTEAFF. This chain connects TRBV11-2 to TRBJ1-1, with 8 positions matching TRBD1. The CDR3 is made up of 18 amino acids. Germline CDR1 reads SGHAT; CDR2 reads FQNNGV. The J segment lost 0 bases and the V segment lost 1 base, leaving 10 bases of the junction unmatched.